A single T cell receptor beta chain is shown here with its context. The sample is drawn from a study of blood T cell repertoires in COVID-19. As for the study in general: The United States, Italy and Spain provided the acute and convalescent COVID-19 samples.

The CDR3 runs 14 residues. Unmatched junction bases numbered 12, after V lost 5 bases and J lost 11 bases. Per the germline V gene, CDR1 is SGHTA and CDR2 is FQGNSA. As handled by the study authors: From reference gene primer amplification, estimates of nucleated cell counts were derived. Measured with immunoSEQ multiplex PCR; TCRdb has only the in-frame clones, and not every one. The V and J calls and clone size were taken over from that table, and D and trimming were inferred from the DNA. The sample consists of around 81,000 clones, 60% to 80% of them appearing once. The receptor comes from a human donor in a cohort sampled during active COVID-19. J is TRBJ1-2 and V is TRBV7-2; 9 bases fit TRBD1. The sample was peripheral blood. This CDR3 reads CASSMDRDRVGYTF. CDR3 in DNA: TGTGCCAGCAGCATGGATCGGGACAGGGTGGGGTACACCTTC.